The source of this TCR beta chain is a study of vaccination and CD4 T cells after COVID-19. A word on this clonotype: What it binds is not known.

The treatment denotes: approximately 9-day PBMC culture with coronavirus spike peptide pools or control peptides (ViraFEST assay). Oncomine TCR Beta short-read sequencing was applied to DNA from cultured CD4+ T cells. TCRdb reprocessed the PCR reads with MiXCR, giving one entry per CDR3 protein. The sample holds about 15,000 distinct CDR3 sequences, 61% seen once. This CDR3 spans 13 amino acids. V lost 7 bases, J lost 4 bases, and 11 bases lay in between. Germline values: CDR1 MNHEY, CDR2 SVGEGT. The chain uses TRBV6-2 or TRBV6-3 and TRBJ1-3; no definite D call. This receptor was taken from a human donor who had recovered from COVID-19. Sample: CD4+ T cells from blood, cultured in vitro. The CDR3 protein is CASTLTSGNTIYF. DNA of the CDR3: TGTGCCAGCACCCTAACGTCCGGAAACACCATATATTTT.